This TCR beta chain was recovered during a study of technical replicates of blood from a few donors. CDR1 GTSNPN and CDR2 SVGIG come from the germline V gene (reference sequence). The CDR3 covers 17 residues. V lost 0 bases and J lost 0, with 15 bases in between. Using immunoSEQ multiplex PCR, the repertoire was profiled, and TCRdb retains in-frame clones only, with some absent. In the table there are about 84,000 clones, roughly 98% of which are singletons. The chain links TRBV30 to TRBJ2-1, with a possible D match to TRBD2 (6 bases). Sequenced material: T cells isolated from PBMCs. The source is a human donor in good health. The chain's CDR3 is CAWSVWTTPASYNEQFF. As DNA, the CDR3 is TGTGCCTGGAGTGTCTGGACTACCCCTGCCTCCTACAATGAGCAGTTCTTC.